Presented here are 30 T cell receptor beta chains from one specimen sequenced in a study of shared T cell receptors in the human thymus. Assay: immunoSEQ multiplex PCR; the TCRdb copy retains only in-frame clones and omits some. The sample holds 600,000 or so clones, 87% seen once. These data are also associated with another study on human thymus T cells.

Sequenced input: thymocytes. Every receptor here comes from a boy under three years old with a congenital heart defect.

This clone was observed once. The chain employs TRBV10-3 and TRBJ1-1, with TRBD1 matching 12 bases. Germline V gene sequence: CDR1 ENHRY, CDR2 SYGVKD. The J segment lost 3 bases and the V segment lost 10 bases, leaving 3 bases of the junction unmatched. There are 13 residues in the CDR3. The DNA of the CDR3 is TGTGCCACCCGGGACAGGGGGCACACTGAAGCTTTCTTT. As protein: CATRDRGHTEAFF.

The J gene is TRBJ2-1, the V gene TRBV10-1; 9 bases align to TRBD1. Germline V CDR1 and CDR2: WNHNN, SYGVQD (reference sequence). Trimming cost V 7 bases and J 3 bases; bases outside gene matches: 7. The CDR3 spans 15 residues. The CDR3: CASKKQGAVYNEQFF. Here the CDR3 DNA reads TGCGCCAGCAAGAAACAGGGGGCTGTCTACAATGAGCAGTTCTTC.

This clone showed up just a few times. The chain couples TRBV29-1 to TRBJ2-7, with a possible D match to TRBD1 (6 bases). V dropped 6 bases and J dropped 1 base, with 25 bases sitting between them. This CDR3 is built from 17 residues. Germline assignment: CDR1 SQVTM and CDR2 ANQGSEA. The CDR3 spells CSVADGQLPFYSYEQYF. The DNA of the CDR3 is TGCAGCGTCGCCGACGGACAGTTGCCCTTCTATTCCTACGAGCAGTACTTC.

CDR3 in DNA: TGTGCCAGCAGTGGGGGGCTGTTGTGGAAGTGGAAGTCTGAAGCTTTCTTT. It codes for CASSGGLLWKWKSEAFF. The rearrangement joins TRBV6-1 to TRBJ1-1; a possible D gene is TRBD1 (6 bases). Trimming stripped 4 bases from V and 6 bases from J, with 24 bases between. The germline V gene encodes CDR1 MNHNS and CDR2 SASEGT. This CDR3 is built from 17 residues.

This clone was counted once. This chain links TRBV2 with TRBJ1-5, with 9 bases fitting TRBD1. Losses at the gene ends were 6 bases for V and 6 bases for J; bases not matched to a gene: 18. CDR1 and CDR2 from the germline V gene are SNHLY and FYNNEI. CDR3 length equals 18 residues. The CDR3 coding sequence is TGTGCCAGCAGACCGTTCGGGGACAGGGCCTCTGCTTTTCAGCCCCAGCATTTT. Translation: CASRPFGDRASAFQPQHF.

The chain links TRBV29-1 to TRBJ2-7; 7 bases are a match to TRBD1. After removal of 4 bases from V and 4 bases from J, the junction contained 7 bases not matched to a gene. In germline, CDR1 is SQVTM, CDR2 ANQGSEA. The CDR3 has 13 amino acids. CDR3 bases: TGCAGCGTTGGTTGGGACAGCCCATACGAGCAGTACTTC. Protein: CSVGWDSPYEQYF.

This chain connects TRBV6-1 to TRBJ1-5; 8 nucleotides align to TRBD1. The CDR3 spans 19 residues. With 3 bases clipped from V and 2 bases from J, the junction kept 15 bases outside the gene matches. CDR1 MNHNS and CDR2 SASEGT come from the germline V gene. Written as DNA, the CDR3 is TGTGCCAGCAGTGATAGGGACAGGACAGATAAAGTTGGCAATCAGCCCCAGCATTTT. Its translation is CASSDRDRTDKVGNQPQHF.

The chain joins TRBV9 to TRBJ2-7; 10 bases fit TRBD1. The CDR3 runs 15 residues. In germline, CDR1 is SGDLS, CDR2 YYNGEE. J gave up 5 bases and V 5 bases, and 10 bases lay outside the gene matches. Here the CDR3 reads CASSAFGTGDDEQYF. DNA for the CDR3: TGTGCCAGCAGTGCATTCGGGACAGGGGACGACGAGCAGTACTTC. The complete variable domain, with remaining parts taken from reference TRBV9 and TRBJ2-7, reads DSGVTQTPKHLITATGQRVTLRCSPRSGDLSVYWYQQSLDQGLQFLIQYYNGEERAKGNILERFSAQQFPDLHSELNLSSLELGDSALYFCASSAFGTGDDEQYFGPGTRLTVT.

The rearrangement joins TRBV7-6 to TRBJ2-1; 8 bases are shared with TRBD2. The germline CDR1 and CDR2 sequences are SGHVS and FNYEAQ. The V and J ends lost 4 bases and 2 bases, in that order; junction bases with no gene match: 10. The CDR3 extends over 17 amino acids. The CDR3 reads CASSSPGPTSAYNEQFF. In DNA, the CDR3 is TGTGCCAGCAGCTCCCCTGGACCGACTAGCGCCTACAATGAGCAGTTCTTC.

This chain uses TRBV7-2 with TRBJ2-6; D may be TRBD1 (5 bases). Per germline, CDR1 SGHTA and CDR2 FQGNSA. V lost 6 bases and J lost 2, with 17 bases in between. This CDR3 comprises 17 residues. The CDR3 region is CASSISLRVTGANVLTF. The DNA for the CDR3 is TGTGCCAGCAGTATAAGCCTCAGGGTAACTGGGGCCAACGTCCTGACTTTC.

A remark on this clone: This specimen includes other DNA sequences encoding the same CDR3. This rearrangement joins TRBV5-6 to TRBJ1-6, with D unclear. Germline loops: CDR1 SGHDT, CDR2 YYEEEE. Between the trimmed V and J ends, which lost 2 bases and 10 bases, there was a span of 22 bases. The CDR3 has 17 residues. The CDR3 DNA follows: TGTGCCAGCAGCTTCCCGGTGATACGGGAGAGACCATCACCCCTCCACTTT. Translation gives CASSFPVIRERPSPLHF.

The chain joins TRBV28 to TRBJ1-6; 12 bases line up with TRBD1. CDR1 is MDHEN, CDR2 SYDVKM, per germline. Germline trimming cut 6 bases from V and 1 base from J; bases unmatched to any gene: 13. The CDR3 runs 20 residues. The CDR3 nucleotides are TGTGCCAGCAGATCAATACGGGACAGGGGGCGCGTATCCTATAATTCACCCCTCCACTTT. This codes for CASRSIRDRGRVSYNSPLHF.

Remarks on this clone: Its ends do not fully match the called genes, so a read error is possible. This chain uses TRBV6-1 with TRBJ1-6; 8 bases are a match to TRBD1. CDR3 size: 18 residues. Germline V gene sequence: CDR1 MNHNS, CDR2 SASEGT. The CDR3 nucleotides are TGTGCCAGCAGAGAAGAGCACAGGGGGACGTCCTATAATTCACCCCTCCACTTT. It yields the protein CASREEHRGTSYNSPLHF.

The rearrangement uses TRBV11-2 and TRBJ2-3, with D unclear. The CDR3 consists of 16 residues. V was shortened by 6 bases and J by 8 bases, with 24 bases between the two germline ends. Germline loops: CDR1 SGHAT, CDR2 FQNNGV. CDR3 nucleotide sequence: TGTGCCAGCAGGTCCCTCCCTCTAGGTGGGTCCGGTACGCAGTATTTT. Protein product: CASRSLPLGGSGTQYF.

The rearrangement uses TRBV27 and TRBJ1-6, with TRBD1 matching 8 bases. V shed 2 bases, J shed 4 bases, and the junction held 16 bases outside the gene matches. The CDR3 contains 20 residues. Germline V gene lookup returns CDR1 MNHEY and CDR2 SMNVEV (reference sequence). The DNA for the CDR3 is TGTGCCAGCAGTTTAAGGCGACCGGGACAGGCTCCCTTTTATAATTCACCCCTCCACTTT. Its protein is CASSLRRPGQAPFYNSPLHF.

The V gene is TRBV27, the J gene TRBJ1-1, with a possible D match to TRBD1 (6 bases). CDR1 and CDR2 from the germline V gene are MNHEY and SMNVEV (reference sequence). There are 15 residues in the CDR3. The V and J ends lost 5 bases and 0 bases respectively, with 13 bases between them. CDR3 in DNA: TGTGCCAGCAGTCCTTGGGACAACCTGAACACTGAAGCTTTCTTT. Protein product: CASSPWDNLNTEAFF.

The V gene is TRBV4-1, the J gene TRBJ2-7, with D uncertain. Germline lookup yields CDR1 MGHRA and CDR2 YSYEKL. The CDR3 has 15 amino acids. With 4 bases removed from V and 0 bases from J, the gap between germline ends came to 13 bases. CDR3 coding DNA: TGCGCCAGCAGCCCCGGGTGGATTAGCTCCTACGAGCAGTACTTC. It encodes CASSPGWISSYEQYF.

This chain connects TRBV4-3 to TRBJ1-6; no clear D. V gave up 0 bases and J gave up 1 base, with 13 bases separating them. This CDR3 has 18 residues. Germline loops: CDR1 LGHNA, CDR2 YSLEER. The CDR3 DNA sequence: TGCGCCAGCAGCCAAGAGTCAGGCCCGGGGTCCTATAATTCACCCCTCCACTTT. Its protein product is CASSQESGPGSYNSPLHF.

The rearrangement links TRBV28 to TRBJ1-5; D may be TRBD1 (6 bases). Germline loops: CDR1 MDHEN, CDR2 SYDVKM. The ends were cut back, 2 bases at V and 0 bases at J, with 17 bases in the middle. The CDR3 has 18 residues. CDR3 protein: CASSLPSLNRDSNQPQHF. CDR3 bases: TGTGCCAGCAGTTTACCCAGCCTAAACAGGGATAGCAATCAGCCCCAGCATTTT.

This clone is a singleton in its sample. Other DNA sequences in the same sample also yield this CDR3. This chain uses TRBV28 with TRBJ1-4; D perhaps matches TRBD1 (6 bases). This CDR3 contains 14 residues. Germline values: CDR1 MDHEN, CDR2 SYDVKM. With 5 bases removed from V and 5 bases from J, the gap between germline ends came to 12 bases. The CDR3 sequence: CASSPDRRNEKLFF. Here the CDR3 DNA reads TGTGCCAGCAGTCCGGACAGACGAAATGAAAAACTGTTTTTT.

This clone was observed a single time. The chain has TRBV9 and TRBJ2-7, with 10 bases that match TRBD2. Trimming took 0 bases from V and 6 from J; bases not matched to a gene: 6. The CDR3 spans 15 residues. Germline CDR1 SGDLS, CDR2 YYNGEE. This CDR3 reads CASSVEPSGGLEQYF. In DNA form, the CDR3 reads TGTGCCAGCAGCGTAGAGCCTAGCGGGGGCCTCGAGCAGTACTTC.

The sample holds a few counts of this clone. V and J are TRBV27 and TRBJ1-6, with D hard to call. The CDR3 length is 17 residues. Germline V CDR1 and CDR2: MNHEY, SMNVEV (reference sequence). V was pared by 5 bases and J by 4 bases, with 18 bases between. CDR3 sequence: CASSPLPGREYNSPLHF. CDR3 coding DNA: TGTGCCAGCAGTCCCCTCCCGGGGAGGGAGTATAATTCACCCCTCCACTTT.

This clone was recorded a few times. Here the CDR3 reads CASRPLTPIGGNEKLFF. CDR3 nucleotide sequence: TGTGCCAGCAGGCCCCTTACGCCTATCGGGGGTAATGAAAAACTGTTTTTT. The chain recombines TRBV6-8 with TRBJ1-4; perhaps TRBD1 as D (5 bases). CDR1 and CDR2 from the germline V gene are MNHGY and SAAAGT. The CDR3 is 17 amino acids. V lost 6 bases to trimming and J lost 4 bases, with 21 bases between them.

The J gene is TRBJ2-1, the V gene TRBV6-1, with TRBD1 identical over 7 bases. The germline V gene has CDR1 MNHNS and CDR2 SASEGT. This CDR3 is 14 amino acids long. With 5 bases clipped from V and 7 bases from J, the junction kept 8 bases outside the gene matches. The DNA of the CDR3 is TGTGCCAGCAGTCCACCAGACAGGGTTAATGAGCAGTTCTTC. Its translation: CASSPPDRVNEQFF.

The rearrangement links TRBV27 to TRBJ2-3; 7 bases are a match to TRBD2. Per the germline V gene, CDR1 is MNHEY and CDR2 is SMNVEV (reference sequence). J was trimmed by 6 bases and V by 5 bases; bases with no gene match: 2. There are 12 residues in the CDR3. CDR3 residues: CASSSGNDTQYF. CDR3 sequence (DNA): TGTGCCAGCAGTAGCGGGAATGATACGCAGTATTTT.

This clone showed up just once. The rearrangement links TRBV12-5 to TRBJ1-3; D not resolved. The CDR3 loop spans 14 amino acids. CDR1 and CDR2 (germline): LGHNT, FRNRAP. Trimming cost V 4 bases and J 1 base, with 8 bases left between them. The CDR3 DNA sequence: TGTGCTAGTGGTTCCTTCCTGTCTGGAAACACCATATATTTT. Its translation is CASGSFLSGNTIYF.

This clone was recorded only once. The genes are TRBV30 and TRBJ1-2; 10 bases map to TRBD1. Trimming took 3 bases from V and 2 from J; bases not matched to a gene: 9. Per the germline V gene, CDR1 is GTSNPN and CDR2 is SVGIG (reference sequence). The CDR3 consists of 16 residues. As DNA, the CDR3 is TGTGCCTGGAGGAGGCTCCGGGGACAGGGGAACTATGGCTACACCTTC. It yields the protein CAWRRLRGQGNYGYTF.

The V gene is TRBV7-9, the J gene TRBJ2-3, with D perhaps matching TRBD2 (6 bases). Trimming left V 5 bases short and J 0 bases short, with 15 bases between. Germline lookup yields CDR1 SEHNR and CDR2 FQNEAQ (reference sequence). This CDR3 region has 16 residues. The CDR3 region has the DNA TGTGCCAGCAGCCCAAAGGTGGGGACTAGCACAGATACGCAGTATTTT. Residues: CASSPKVGTSTDTQYF.

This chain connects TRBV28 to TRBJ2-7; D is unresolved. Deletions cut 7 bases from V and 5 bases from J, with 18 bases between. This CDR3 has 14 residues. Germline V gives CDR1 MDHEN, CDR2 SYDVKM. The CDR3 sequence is CASIPATPYHEQYF. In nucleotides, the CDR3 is TGTGCCAGCATCCCGGCGACACCCTACCACGAGCAGTACTTC.

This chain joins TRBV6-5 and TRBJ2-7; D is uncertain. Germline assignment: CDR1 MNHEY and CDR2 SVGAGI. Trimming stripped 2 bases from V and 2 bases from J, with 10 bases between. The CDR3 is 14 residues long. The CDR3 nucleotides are TGTGCCAGCAGTTACGGCAGGTCCACCTACGAGCAGTACTTC. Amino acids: CASSYGRSTYEQYF.